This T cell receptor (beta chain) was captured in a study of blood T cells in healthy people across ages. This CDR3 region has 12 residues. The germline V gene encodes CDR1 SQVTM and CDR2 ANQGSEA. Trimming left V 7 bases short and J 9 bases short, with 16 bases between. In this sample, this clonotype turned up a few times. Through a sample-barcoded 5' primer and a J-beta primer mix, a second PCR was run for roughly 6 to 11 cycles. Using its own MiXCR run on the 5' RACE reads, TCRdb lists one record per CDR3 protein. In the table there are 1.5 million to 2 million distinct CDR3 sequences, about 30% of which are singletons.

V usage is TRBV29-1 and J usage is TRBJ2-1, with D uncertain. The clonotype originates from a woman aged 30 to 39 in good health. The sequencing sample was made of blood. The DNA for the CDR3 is TGCAGCGCGGCCCTCTCAAGCCGTGAGCAGTTCTTC. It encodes CSAALSSREQFF.